Each of the 32 T cell receptor beta chains below was sequenced from the same sample in a study of T cells in localized non-small cell lung cancer (dated by TCRdb to 2018 to 2020). Receptor libraries were prepared by the immunoSEQ multiplex PCR assay. TCRdb mirrors the immuneACCESS table, restricted to in-frame sequences. Some clones are absent from its copies; in checked studies, under half trace to an unresolved V gene, and the reason for the others is unknown. For this sample the table gives around 100,000 clones, of which roughly 87% were detected only once. Around 15% of the sample is in the top ten clones. The source was peripheral blood, collected before any cancer treatment. The receptors originated from a man between 40 and 70 years old with stage I squamous cell lung carcinoma.

The chain links TRBV18 to TRBJ2-5; the D is unclear. The closer fit of TRBJ2-7 to the DNA end suggests the J call may be wrong. The CDR3 totals 13 residues. Per the germline V gene, CDR1 is KGHSH and CDR2 is LQKENI. CDR3 region: CASSSPPHYEQYF. In DNA form, the CDR3 reads TGTGCCAGCTCATCGCCCCCTCACTACGAGCAGTACTTC.

This chain connects TRBV28 to TRBJ2-7, with unresolved D. Germline CDR1 reads MDHEN; CDR2 reads SYDVKM. The V end lost 5 bases, the J end lost 2 bases, and 10 bases lay between the germline ends. The CDR3 length is 13 residues. The CDR3 coding sequence is TGTGCCAGCAGTACACCACGTCCCTACGAGCAGTACTTC. Amino acid sequence: CASSTPRPYEQYF.

Worth noting for this clone: The conserved phenylalanine or tryptophan is not found at the CDR3 terminus, so this likely reflects a read error. This rearrangement joins TRBV28 to TRBJ1-5, with D unclear. CDR1 MDHEN and CDR2 SYDVKM come from the germline V gene. Trimming removed 0 bases from V and 2 bases from J, with 8 bases in between. This CDR3 contains 15 residues. CDR3 sequence reads: CASSLWGIGNQPQHL. Here the CDR3 DNA reads TGTGCCAGCAGTTTATGGGGGATCGGCAATCAGCCCCAGCATCTT.

This CDR3 is CATSRATGFSGNTIYF. In DNA form, the CDR3 reads TGTGCCACCAGCAGAGCGACAGGGTTCAGTGGAAACACCATATATTTT. The chain combines TRBV15 with TRBJ1-3; 7 nucleotides align to TRBD1. Trimming removed 1 base from V and 3 bases from J; junction bases left unmatched: 6. CDR3 length: 16 residues. CDR1 LNHNV and CDR2 YYDKDF come from the germline V gene (reference sequence).

CDR3 DNA sequence: TGTGCCAGCATGCGGACTAGCGGAGACACCGGGGAGCTGTTTTTT. Translation: CASMRTSGDTGELFF. The V call is TRBV2, the J call TRBJ2-2; 10 bases align to TRBD2. CDR3 length: 15 amino acids. The junction had 5 bases not matched to a gene; V was cut back by 7 bases and J by 3 bases. Germline V lookup: CDR1 SNHLY, CDR2 FYNNEI.

Only one count was recorded for this clone. CDR3 nucleotides: TGCGCCAGCAGCAGGGAAGGACATGAGCAGTTCTTC. Encoded protein: CASSREGHEQFF. J is TRBJ2-1 and V is TRBV5-1, with no clear D. V was shortened by 4 bases and J by 8 bases, with 10 bases between the two germline ends. Germline-derived CDR1 and CDR2 are SGHRS and YFSETQ. The CDR3 loop spans 12 amino acids.

The gene calls are TRBV9 and TRBJ1-3, with a possible D match to TRBD1 (5 bases). Looked up from germline, CDR1 is SGDLS and CDR2 is YYNGEE. The CDR3 is made up of 15 amino acids. V was pared by 4 bases and J by 4 bases, with 15 bases between. CDR3 sequence (DNA): TGTGCCAGCAGCCCCCGGGGCAGCTGGGGAAACACCATATATTTT. Translated, it gives CASSPRGSWGNTIYF.

In this sample, this clone turned up once. The chain uses TRBV29-1 and TRBJ1-2, with D unclear. The V gene's germline CDR1 is SQVTM and CDR2 ANQGSEA. The CDR3 contains 13 residues. V was trimmed by 7 bases and J by 3 bases, leaving 15 bases between them. The DNA for the CDR3 is TGCAGCGCCCTAGGTGGGCAGGACTATGGCTACACCTTC. It specifies CSALGGQDYGYTF.

V is TRBV19 and J is TRBJ1-2; no clear D gene. Germline loops: CDR1 LNHDA, CDR2 SQIVND (reference sequence). Trimming pared 1 base from V and 7 bases from J, leaving 10 bases between. CDR3 length: 13 residues. The CDR3 nucleotides are TGTGCCAGTAGTATAGGGTGGAGAGGTGGCTACACCTTC. It translates to CASSIGWRGGYTF. Drawing the rest from reference TRBV19 and TRBJ1-2, the complete variable domain is DGGITQSPKYLFRKEGQNVTLSCEQNLNHDAMYWYRQDPGQGLRLIYYSQIVNDFQKGDIAEGYSVSREKKESFPLTVTSAQKNPTAFYLCASSIGWRGGYTFGSGTRLTVV.

This chain joins TRBV7-2 and TRBJ2-7, with D possibly being TRBD1 (5 bases). Germline V gene lookup returns CDR1 SGHTA and CDR2 FQGNSA. V was pared by 3 bases and J by 2 bases, with 8 bases between. The CDR3 extends over 13 amino acids. CDR3 sequence reads: CASSFQTAYEQYF. The CDR3 DNA sequence: TGTGCCAGCAGCTTCCAGACAGCCTACGAGCAGTACTTC.

This clone was detected once. The chain combines TRBV5-6 with TRBJ2-7; tentatively, D is TRBD1 (5 bases). V lost 2 bases, J lost 1 base, and 10 bases lay in between. Germline loops: CDR1 SGHDT, CDR2 YYEEEE. This CDR3 has 14 amino acids. CDR3 sequence (DNA): TGTGCCAGCAGCTTCCCAGGGTCGTCCTACGAGCAGTACTTC. Amino acid sequence: CASSFPGSSYEQYF.

The J gene is TRBJ2-5, the V gene TRBV6-5; the D gene is possibly TRBD2 (5 bases). TRBJ2-7 matches the DNA end more closely, so the J call is doubtful. The CDR3 is made up of 13 amino acids. Per the germline V gene, CDR1 is MNHEY and CDR2 is SVGAGI. CDR3 in DNA: TGTGCCAGCAGCCGAACAACTAGCTACGAGCAGTACTTC. Protein: CASSRTTSYEQYF.

This clone was seen only once. The chain links TRBV5-4 to TRBJ2-1; D is ambiguous. The germline V gene encodes CDR1 SGHNT and CDR2 YYREEE (reference sequence). Trimming shortened V by 2 bases and J by 5 bases, and 5 bases separated the two germline ends. This CDR3 has 12 amino acids. In nucleotides, the CDR3 is TGTGCCAGCAGCTTACTCGACAATGAGCAGTTCTTC. Its translation: CASSLLDNEQFF.

This clone appeared once. Other DNA sequences within the sample encode an identical CDR3. This rearrangement joins TRBV19 to TRBJ1-5, with D possibly TRBD1 on 5 matching bases. This CDR3 is built from 17 residues. The ends were cut back, 4 bases at V and 0 bases at J, with 16 bases in the middle. CDR1 is LNHDA and CDR2 is SQIVND in the germline V gene (reference sequence). The CDR3 DNA sequence: TGTGCCAGTAGTACCCGGCGGACACCCTATAGCAATCAGCCCCAGCATTTT. This codes for CASSTRRTPYSNQPQHF.

The chain uses TRBV27 and TRBJ1-2; D remains unclear. Germline V gene sequence: CDR1 MNHEY, CDR2 SMNVEV (reference sequence). The length of the CDR3 is 14 residues. Trimming took off 4 bases at V and 8 bases at J, with 17 bases between the two ends. The CDR3 DNA is TGTGCCAGCAGTTCACTTCAGACCACGGGAGGCTACACCTTC. This codes for CASSSLQTTGGYTF.

The chain couples TRBV5-1 to TRBJ2-5, with TRBD2 matching 13 bases. Germline loops: CDR1 SGHRS, CDR2 YFSETQ. The CDR3 runs 16 residues. J was trimmed by 5 bases and V by 4 bases; bases with no gene match: 8. The CDR3 is CASSAGTSGAGETQYF. CDR3 nucleotides: TGCGCCAGCAGCGCCGGGACTAGCGGGGCGGGGGAGACCCAGTACTTC.

This clone showed up just once. The J gene is TRBJ2-1, the V gene TRBV28, with 11 bases aligning to TRBD1. Looked up from germline, CDR1 is MDHEN and CDR2 is SYDVKM. Germline trimming cut 6 bases from V and 2 bases from J; bases unmatched to any gene: 3. There are 15 residues in the CDR3. CDR3 region: CASRRDRGTYNEQFF. The CDR3 bases are TGTGCCAGCAGACGGGACAGGGGGACCTACAATGAGCAGTTCTTC.

V and J are TRBV28 and TRBJ1-4, with D perhaps matching TRBD1 (5 bases). Per the germline V gene, CDR1 is MDHEN and CDR2 is SYDVKM. The V end lost 2 bases, the J end lost 11 bases, and 12 bases lay between the germline ends. The CDR3 totals 13 residues. The DNA for the CDR3 is TGTGCCAGCAGTTTACGGTCGGAGGGGAAACTGTTTTTT. Protein product: CASSLRSEGKLFF.

The V call is TRBV18, the J call TRBJ2-1; D is ambiguous. The CDR3 totals 14 residues. Germline CDR1 KGHSH, CDR2 LQKENI. V gave up 0 bases and J gave up 10 bases, with 13 bases separating them. This chain's CDR3 is CASSPPSSGEEQFF. CDR3 DNA: TGTGCCAGCTCACCACCTAGTTCGGGTGAGGAGCAGTTCTTC. The full variable domain, in which reference TRBV18 and TRBJ2-1 provide the parts outside the CDR3, is NAGVMQNPRHLVRRRGQEARLRCSPMKGHSHVYWYRQLPEEGLKFMVYLQKENIIDESGMPKERFSAEFPKEGPSILRIQQVVRGDSAAYFCASSPPSSGEEQFFGPGTRLTVL.

The V and J genes are TRBV7-2 and TRBJ1-2; 8 nucleotides match TRBD1. CDR3 size: 15 residues. Trimming at V came to 5 bases and at J to 6 bases, leaving 11 bases not matched to a gene. CDR1 SGHTA and CDR2 FQGNSA come from the germline V gene. DNA of the CDR3: TGTGCCAGCAGCCTTCTCGGACAGGGATATGATGGCTACACCTTC. This sequence encodes CASSLLGQGYDGYTF. The full variable domain, completed using reference TRBV7-2 and TRBJ1-2, is GAGVSQSPSNKVTEKGKDVELRCDPISGHTALYWYRQSLGQGLEFLIYFQGNSAPDKSGLPSDRFSAERTGGSVSTLTIQRTQQEDSAVYLCASSLLGQGYDGYTFGSGTRLTVV.

V is TRBV19 and J is TRBJ1-6; maybe TRBD1 (5 bases). Germline-derived CDR1 and CDR2 are LNHDA and SQIVND (reference sequence). The CDR3 totals 16 residues. The ends were cut back, 9 bases at V and 6 bases at J, with 21 bases in the middle. CDR3 loop: CASTEGPRGGNSPLHF. The DNA for the CDR3 is TGTGCCAGCACAGAAGGGCCCCGGGGGGGTAATTCACCCCTCCACTTT.

The chain employs TRBV6-5 and TRBJ1-1; 8 bases map to TRBD1. Germline CDR1 MNHEY, CDR2 SVGAGI. Germline trimming cut 5 bases from V and 4 bases from J; bases unmatched to any gene: 0. This CDR3 is 12 amino acids long. DNA of the CDR3: TGTGCCAGCAGTGACAGGGGCACTGAAGCTTTCTTT. Protein: CASSDRGTEAFF.

This clone was counted once. The V call is TRBV11-2, the J call TRBJ2-1, with D perhaps given as TRBD1 or TRBD2 (7 bases each). The CDR3 is made up of 16 amino acids. Germline-derived CDR1 and CDR2 are SGHAT and FQNNGV. Trimming cost V 7 bases and J 3 bases, with 19 bases left between them. The DNA of the CDR3 is TGTGCCAGCACCAGGGGGACGGGGGGTATCTACAATGAGCAGTTCTTC. Amino acids: CASTRGTGGIYNEQFF.

The chain links TRBV7-6 to TRBJ2-1; TRBD2 matches 10 bases. V trimming: 6 bases; J trimming: 7 bases; junction bases outside the gene matches: 9. CDR3 length: 15 residues. Germline-derived CDR1 and CDR2 are SGHVS and FNYEAQ. For the CDR3, the DNA is TGTGCCAGCAGGTCGGGACTAGCGTCAACAAATGAGCAGTTCTTC. Residues: CASRSGLASTNEQFF.

This clone was seen just once. The V and J genes are TRBV9 and TRBJ1-2; possible D gene TRBD1, 6 bases. Germline lookup yields CDR1 SGDLS and CDR2 YYNGEE. Deletions cut 4 bases from V and 3 bases from J, with 13 bases between. CDR3 length: 14 amino acids. In nucleotides, the CDR3 is TGTGCCAGCAGCCAAATGACAGGCGACTATGGCTACACCTTC. This gives the protein CASSQMTGDYGYTF.

This clone was found a few times. The chain recombines TRBV2 with TRBJ2-3; possibly TRBD1 or TRBD2 for D (6 bases each). V was pared by 9 bases and J by 5 bases, with 12 bases between. The length of the CDR3 is 12 residues. Germline V gene data show CDR1 as SNHLY and CDR2 as FYNNEI. The CDR3 sequence is CASEQGGDTQYF. CDR3 nucleotides: TGTGCCAGTGAACAGGGAGGAGATACGCAGTATTTT. Combining the CDR3 with reference TRBV2 and TRBJ2-3 gives the whole variable domain EPEVTQTPSHQVTQMGQEVILRCVPISNHLYFYWYRQILGQKVEFLVSFYNNEISEKSEIFDDQFSVERPDGSNFTLKIRSTKLEDSAMYFCASEQGGDTQYFGPGTRLTVL.

This clone was detected a few times. The chain joins TRBV6-6 to TRBJ2-3; 7 nucleotides match TRBD1. This CDR3 is built from 13 residues. J was trimmed by 3 bases and V by 6 bases; bases with no gene match: 3. Looked up from germline, CDR1 is MNHNY and CDR2 is SVGAGI (reference sequence). The CDR3 here is CASRKTGTDTQYF. CDR3 nucleotide sequence: TGTGCCAGCAGAAAGACAGGGACAGATACGCAGTATTTT.

The chain combines TRBV5-1 with TRBJ2-4, with D maybe TRBD2 (6 bases). The ends were cut back, 5 bases at V and 9 bases at J, with 15 bases in the middle. The CDR3 is 13 residues long. Germline CDR1 SGHRS, CDR2 YFSETQ. In nucleotides, the CDR3 is TGCGCCAGCAGGCTCGGAGGGAAGGGCATTCAGTACTTC. Translation gives CASRLGGKGIQYF. The variable domain in full, completed from reference TRBV5-1 and TRBJ2-4, reads KAGVTQTPRYLIKTRGQQVTLSCSPISGHRSVSWYQQTPGQGLQFLFEYFSETQRNKGNFPGRFSGRQFSNSRSEMNVSTLELGDSALYLCASRLGGKGIQYFGAGTRLSVL.

V usage is TRBV18 and J usage is TRBJ1-5; 11 bases are shared with TRBD1. This CDR3 region has 16 residues. V was clipped by 4 bases and J by 1 base; unmatched bases: 3. Germline V lookup: CDR1 KGHSH, CDR2 LQKENI. CDR3 in DNA: TGTGCCAGCTCACGGGACAGGGGGTTGAGCAATCAGCCCCAGCATTTT. Protein: CASSRDRGLSNQPQHF.

The rearrangement uses TRBV7-2 and TRBJ1-2; tentatively, D is TRBD1 (5 bases). Germline V CDR1 and CDR2: SGHTA, FQGNSA. The germline V and J ends were trimmed by 2 bases and 5 bases, with 24 bases remaining between them. CDR3 size: 18 residues. CDR3 residues: CASSLYRRRPGGAYGYTF. In DNA form, the CDR3 reads TGTGCCAGCAGCTTATATAGAAGACGCCCGGGAGGGGCGTATGGCTACACCTTC. Together with reference TRBV7-2 and TRBJ1-2, the CDR3 gives the full variable domain: GAGVSQSPSNKVTEKGKDVELRCDPISGHTALYWYRQSLGQGLEFLIYFQGNSAPDKSGLPSDRFSAERTGGSVSTLTIQRTQQEDSAVYLCASSLYRRRPGGAYGYTFGSGTRLTVV.

The gene calls are TRBV4-1 and TRBJ1-2, with D perhaps matching TRBD1 (6 bases). The CDR3 is made up of 13 amino acids. Germline assignment: CDR1 MGHRA and CDR2 YSYEKL. V shed 3 bases and J shed 6 bases, with 11 bases lying between them. In DNA, the CDR3 is TGCGCCAGCAGCCACCGGGACACTGATGGCTACACCTTC. Translated: CASSHRDTDGYTF.

The V call is TRBV5-4, the J call TRBJ2-3; TRBD2 agrees at 9 bases. The germline CDR1 and CDR2 sequences are SGHNT and YYREEE (reference sequence). With V trimmed by 3 bases and J by 2 bases, 4 bases remained unmatched. The CDR3 is 15 amino acids. The CDR3 here is CASSSGLATTDTQYF. The DNA of the CDR3 is TGTGCCAGCAGCTCGGGACTAGCTACCACAGATACGCAGTATTTT.